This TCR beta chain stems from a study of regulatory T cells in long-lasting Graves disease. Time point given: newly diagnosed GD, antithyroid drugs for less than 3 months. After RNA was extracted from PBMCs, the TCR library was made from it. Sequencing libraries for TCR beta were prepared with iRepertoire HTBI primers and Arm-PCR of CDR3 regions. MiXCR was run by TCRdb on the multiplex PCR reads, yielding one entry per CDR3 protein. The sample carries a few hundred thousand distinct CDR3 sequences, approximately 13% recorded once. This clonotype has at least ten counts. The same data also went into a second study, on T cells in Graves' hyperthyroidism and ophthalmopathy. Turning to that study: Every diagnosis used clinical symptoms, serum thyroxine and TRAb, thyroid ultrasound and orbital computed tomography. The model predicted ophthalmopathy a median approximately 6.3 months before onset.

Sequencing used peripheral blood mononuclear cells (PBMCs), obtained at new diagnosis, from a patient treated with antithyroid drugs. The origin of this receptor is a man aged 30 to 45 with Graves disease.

This CDR3 is CSARDASGQGEETQYF. The CDR3 nucleotides are TGCAGTGCTAGAGATGCTTCCGGACAGGGTGAAGAGACCCAGTACTTC. The chain carries TRBV20-1 and TRBJ2-5; 8 bases map to TRBD1. Germline values: CDR1 DFQATT, CDR2 SNEGSKA (reference sequence). The CDR3 runs to 16 residues. J was trimmed by 3 bases and V by 0 bases; bases with no gene match: 9.